A selection of T cell receptor beta chains follows, all from one sample in a study of blood T cell repertoires in COVID-19. Clones were sequenced by immunoSEQ multiplex PCR, and TCRdb holds only the in-frame ones, with some missing. The profile shows roughly 80,000 clones, around 88% of them singletons. The sequencing input was peripheral blood. These TCRs come from a woman of 80 years or more with active or convalescent COVID-19. CDR3s include the opening cysteine and the closing phenylalanine or tryptophan. A D gene is named only where the DNA matches it firmly. Only some rows state a clone size, as once, few, many or a class for expanded clones.

j_call: TRBJ1-1
v_call: TRBV19
clone_size: .
d_call: TRBD1
cdr3_aa: CASWDRGMNTEAFF
cdr3_nt: TGTGCCAGCTGGGACAGGGGCATGAACACTGAAGCTTTCTTT

j_call: TRBJ2-1
v_call: TRBV19
clone_size: .
d_call: TRBD2
cdr3_aa: CASSIVASGSSYNEQFF
cdr3_nt: TGTGCCAGTAGTATAGTGGCTAGCGGGAGCTCCTACAATGAGCAGTTCTTC

j_call: TRBJ2-5
v_call: TRBV18
clone_size: few
d_call: .
cdr3_aa: CASSPSDSSTQYF
cdr3_nt: TGTGCCAGCTCACCAAGTGACAGTTCAACCCAGTACTTC

j_call: TRBJ2-7
v_call: TRBV4-2
clone_size: .
d_call: .
cdr3_aa: CASSQERISGEQYF
cdr3_nt: TGTGCCAGCAGCCAAGAGAGAATTTCGGGGGAGCAGTACTTC

j_call: TRBJ2-7
v_call: TRBV6-1
clone_size: once
d_call: TRBD1
cdr3_aa: CASSDRDRGRVQYF
cdr3_nt: TGTGCCAGCAGTGACCGGGACAGGGGGCGTGTGCAGTACTTC

j_call: TRBJ1-6
v_call: TRBV28
clone_size: few
d_call: TRBD1
cdr3_aa: CASSFSSRGHRNSPLHF
cdr3_nt: TGTGCCAGCAGTTTCAGTAGCAGGGGGCATCGTAATTCACCCCTCCACTTT

j_call: TRBJ2-2
v_call: TRBV7-8
clone_size: .
d_call: .
cdr3_aa: CASSPRRVRYTGELFF
cdr3_nt: TGTGCCAGCAGCCCTCGGCGGGTCCGGTACACCGGGGAGCTGTTTTTT

j_call: TRBJ2-2
v_call: TRBV15
clone_size: .
d_call: TRBD2
cdr3_aa: CATSRGLAGSNTGELFF
cdr3_nt: TGTGCCACCAGCAGAGGTCTAGCGGGATCGAACACCGGGGAGCTGTTTTTT

j_call: TRBJ2-7
v_call: TRBV7-2
clone_size: few
d_call: TRBD2
cdr3_aa: CASSWTSGYEQYF
cdr3_nt: TGTGCCAGCAGCTGGACTAGCGGCTACGAGCAGTACTTC

j_call: TRBJ2-7
v_call: TRBV7-2
clone_size: .
d_call: TRBD1
cdr3_aa: CASSLATGKGEQYF
cdr3_nt: TGTGCCAGCAGCTTAGCGACAGGGAAGGGGGAGCAGTACTTC

j_call: TRBJ2-5
v_call: TRBV21-1
clone_size: .
d_call: .
cdr3_aa: CASSKADDSQETQYF
cdr3_nt: TGTGCCAGCAGCAAGGCCGACGACAGCCAAGAGACCCAGTACTTC

j_call: TRBJ2-2
v_call: TRBV18
clone_size: .
d_call: .
cdr3_aa: CASSPIAPATSGELFF
cdr3_nt: TGTGCCAGCTCACCAATCGCCCCAGCGACGTCCGGGGAGCTGTTTTTT

j_call: TRBJ2-1
v_call: TRBV19
clone_size: .
d_call: TRBD2
cdr3_aa: CASSMPSGRSYNEQFF
cdr3_nt: TGTGCCAGTAGTATGCCTAGCGGGAGGTCCTACAATGAGCAGTTCTTC

j_call: TRBJ2-2
v_call: TRBV5-4
clone_size: .
d_call: .
cdr3_aa: CASSSTGELFF
cdr3_nt: TGTGCCAGCAGCTCAACCGGGGAGCTGTTTTTT

j_call: TRBJ1-5
v_call: TRBV19
clone_size: .
d_call: TRBD1
cdr3_aa: CAISPGQGYQPQHF
cdr3_nt: TGTGCCATATCCCCGGGACAGGGGTATCAGCCCCAGCATTTT

j_call: TRBJ1-1
v_call: TRBV7-9
clone_size: .
d_call: .
cdr3_aa: CASSLAAGDTEAFF
cdr3_nt: TGTGCCAGCAGCTTAGCCGCAGGGGATACTGAAGCTTTCTTT

j_call: TRBJ2-2
v_call: TRBV7-2
clone_size: .
d_call: .
cdr3_aa: CASSRDSQPTGELFF
cdr3_nt: TGTGCCAGCAGTCGTGACAGCCAACCCACCGGGGAGCTGTTTTTT

j_call: TRBJ2-7
v_call: TRBV5-1
clone_size: .
d_call: TRBD1
cdr3_aa: CASSHGQGSYEQYF
cdr3_nt: TGCGCCAGCAGCCATGGACAGGGCAGCTACGAGCAGTACTTC

j_call: TRBJ2-7
v_call: TRBV28
clone_size: few
d_call: .
cdr3_aa: CASSFLRGGEQYF
cdr3_nt: TGTGCCAGCAGTTTCCTTAGGGGGGGAGAGCAGTACTTC

j_call: TRBJ2-1
v_call: TRBV7-9
clone_size: .
d_call: .
cdr3_aa: CASSYHGGINEQFF
cdr3_nt: TGTGCCAGCAGCTACCATGGAGGGATAAATGAGCAGTTCTTC

j_call: TRBJ2-2
v_call: TRBV11-3
clone_size: .
d_call: TRBD2
cdr3_aa: CASSLKAGVITGELFF
cdr3_nt: TGTGCCAGCAGCTTAAAAGCGGGAGTTATCACCGGGGAGCTGTTTTTT

j_call: TRBJ2-1
v_call: TRBV19
clone_size: .
d_call: TRBD1
cdr3_aa: CASSDLDRLTEQFF
cdr3_nt: TGTGCCAGTAGTGATTTGGACAGGCTCACTGAGCAGTTCTTC

j_call: TRBJ2-3
v_call: TRBV28
clone_size: .
d_call: .
cdr3_aa: CANFSNDTQYF
cdr3_nt: TGTGCCAACTTCTCAAACGATACGCAGTATTTT

j_call: TRBJ2-5
v_call: TRBV19
clone_size: .
d_call: .
cdr3_aa: CASSPLRSFETQYF
cdr3_nt: TGTGCCAGTAGTCCCCTACGGAGCTTCGAGACCCAGTACTTC

j_call: TRBJ2-7
v_call: TRBV11-2
clone_size: .
d_call: TRBD2
cdr3_aa: CASRRPGRGGIYEQYF
cdr3_nt: TGTGCCAGCAGACGGCCCGGGCGGGGGGGGATCTACGAGCAGTACTTC

j_call: TRBJ1-5
v_call: TRBV20-1
clone_size: .
d_call: TRBD1
cdr3_aa: CSASGGQNNQPQHF
cdr3_nt: TGCAGTGCTAGTGGGGGACAGAACAATCAGCCCCAGCATTTT

j_call: TRBJ2-7
v_call: TRBV5-1
clone_size: once
d_call: TRBD1
cdr3_aa: CASSRQGFDEQYF
cdr3_nt: TGCGCCAGCAGCCGACAGGGGTTCGACGAGCAGTACTTC